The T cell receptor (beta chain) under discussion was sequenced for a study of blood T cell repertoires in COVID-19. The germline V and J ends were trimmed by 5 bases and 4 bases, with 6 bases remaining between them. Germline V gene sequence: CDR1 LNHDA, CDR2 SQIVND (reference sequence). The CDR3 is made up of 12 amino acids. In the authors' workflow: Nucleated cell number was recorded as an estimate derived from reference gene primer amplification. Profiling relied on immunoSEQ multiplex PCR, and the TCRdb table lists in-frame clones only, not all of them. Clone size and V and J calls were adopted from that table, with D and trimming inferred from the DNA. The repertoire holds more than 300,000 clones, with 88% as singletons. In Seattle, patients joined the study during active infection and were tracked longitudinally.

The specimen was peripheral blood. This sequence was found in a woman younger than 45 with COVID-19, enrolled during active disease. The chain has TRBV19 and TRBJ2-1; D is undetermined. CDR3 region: CASSVEYNEQFF. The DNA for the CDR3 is TGTGCCAGTAGTGTCGAGTACAATGAGCAGTTCTTC.